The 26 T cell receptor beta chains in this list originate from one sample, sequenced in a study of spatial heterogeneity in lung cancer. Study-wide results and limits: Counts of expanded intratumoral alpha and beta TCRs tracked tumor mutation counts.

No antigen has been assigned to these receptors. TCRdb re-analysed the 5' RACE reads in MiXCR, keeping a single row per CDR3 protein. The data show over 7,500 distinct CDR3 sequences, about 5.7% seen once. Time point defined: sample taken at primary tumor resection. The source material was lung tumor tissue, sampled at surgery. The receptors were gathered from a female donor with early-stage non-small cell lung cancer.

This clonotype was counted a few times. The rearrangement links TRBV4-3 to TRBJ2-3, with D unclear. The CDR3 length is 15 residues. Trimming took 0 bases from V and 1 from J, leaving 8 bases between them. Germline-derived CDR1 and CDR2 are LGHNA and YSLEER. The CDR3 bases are TGCGCCAGCAGCCAAGATAGGGCTCGCACAGATACGCAGTATTTT. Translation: CASSQDRARTDTQYF.

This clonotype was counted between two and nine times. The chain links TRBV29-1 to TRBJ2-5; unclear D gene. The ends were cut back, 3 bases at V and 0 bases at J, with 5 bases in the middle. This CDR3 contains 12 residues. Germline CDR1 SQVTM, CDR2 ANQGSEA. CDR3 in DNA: TGCAGCGTTGAGGCTGACCAAGAGACCCAGTACTTC. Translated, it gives CSVEADQETQYF.

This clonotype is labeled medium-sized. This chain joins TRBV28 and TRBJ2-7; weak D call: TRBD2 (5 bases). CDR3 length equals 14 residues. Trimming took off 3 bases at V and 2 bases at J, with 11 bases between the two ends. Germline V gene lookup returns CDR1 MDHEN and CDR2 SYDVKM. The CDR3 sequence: CASSFRGKPYEQYF. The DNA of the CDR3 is TGTGCCAGCAGTTTTCGGGGAAAGCCCTACGAGCAGTACTTC.

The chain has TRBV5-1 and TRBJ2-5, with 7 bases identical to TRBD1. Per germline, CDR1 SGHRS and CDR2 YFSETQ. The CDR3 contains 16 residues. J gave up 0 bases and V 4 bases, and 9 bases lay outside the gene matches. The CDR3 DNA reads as TGCGCCAGCAGCGATCACAGGGGTACCAACCAAGAGACCCAGTACTTC. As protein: CASSDHRGTNQETQYF.

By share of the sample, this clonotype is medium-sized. DNA of the CDR3: TGCAGTGCCAATATTCCGGGGTCGGACGAGCAGTACTTC. The encoded protein is CSANIPGSDEQYF. This chain joins TRBV20-1 and TRBJ2-7, with TRBD2 as a possible D gene (5 bases). The CDR3 has 13 amino acids. CDR1 DFQATT and CDR2 SNEGSKA come from the germline V gene (reference sequence). V lost 6 bases and J lost 5, with 17 bases in between.

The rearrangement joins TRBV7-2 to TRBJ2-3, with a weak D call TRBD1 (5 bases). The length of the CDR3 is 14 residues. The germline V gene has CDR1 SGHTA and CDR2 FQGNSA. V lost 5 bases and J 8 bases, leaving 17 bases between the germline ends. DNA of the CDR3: TGTGCCAGCAGCGACAGACCTAGTGCCAGTACGCAGTATTTT. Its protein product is CASSDRPSASTQYF.

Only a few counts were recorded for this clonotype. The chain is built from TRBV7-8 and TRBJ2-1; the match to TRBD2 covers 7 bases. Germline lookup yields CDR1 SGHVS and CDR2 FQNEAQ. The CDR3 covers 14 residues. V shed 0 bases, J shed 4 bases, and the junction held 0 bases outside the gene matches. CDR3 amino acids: CASSLAGRYNEQFF. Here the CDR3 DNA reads TGTGCCAGCAGCTTAGCCGGGAGGTACAATGAGCAGTTCTTC. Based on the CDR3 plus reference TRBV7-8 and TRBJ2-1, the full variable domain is GAGVSQSPRYKVAKRGQDVALRCDPISGHVSLFWYQQALGQGPEFLTYFQNEAQLDKSGLPSDRFFAERPEGSVSTLKIQRTQQEDSAVYLCASSLAGRYNEQFFGPGTRLTVL.

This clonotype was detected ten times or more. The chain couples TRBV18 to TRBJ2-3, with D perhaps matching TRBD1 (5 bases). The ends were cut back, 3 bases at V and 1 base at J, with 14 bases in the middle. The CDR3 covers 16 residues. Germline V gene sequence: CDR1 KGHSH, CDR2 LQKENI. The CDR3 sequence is CASSPPLGVGTDTQYF. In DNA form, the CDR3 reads TGTGCCAGCTCACCCCCGCTAGGGGTTGGCACAGATACGCAGTATTTT.

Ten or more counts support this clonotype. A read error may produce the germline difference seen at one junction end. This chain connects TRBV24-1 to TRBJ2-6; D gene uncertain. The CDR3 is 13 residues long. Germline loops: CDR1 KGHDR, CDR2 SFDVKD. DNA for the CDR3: TGTGCCACCGGTGAAGGTGGGGCCAACGTCCTGACTTTC. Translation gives CATGEGGANVLTF.

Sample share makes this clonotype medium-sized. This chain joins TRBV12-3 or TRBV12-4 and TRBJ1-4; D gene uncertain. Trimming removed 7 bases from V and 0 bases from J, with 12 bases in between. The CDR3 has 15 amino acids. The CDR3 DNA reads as TGTGCCAGCACTCTCGCGTCATCAACTAATGAAAAACTGTTTTTT. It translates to CASTLASSTNEKLFF.

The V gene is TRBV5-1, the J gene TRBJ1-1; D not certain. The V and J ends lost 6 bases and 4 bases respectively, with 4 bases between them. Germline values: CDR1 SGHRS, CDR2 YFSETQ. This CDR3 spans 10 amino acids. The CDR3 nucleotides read TGCGCCAGCAAAGGCACTGAAGCTTTCTTT. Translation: CASKGTEAFF.

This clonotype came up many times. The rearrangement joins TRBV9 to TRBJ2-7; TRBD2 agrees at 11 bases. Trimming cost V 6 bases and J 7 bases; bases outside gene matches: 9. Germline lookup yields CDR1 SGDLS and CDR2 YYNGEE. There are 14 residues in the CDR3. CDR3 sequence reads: CASIGTSGPWEQYF. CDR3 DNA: TGTGCCAGCATCGGGACTAGCGGACCTTGGGAGCAGTACTTC.

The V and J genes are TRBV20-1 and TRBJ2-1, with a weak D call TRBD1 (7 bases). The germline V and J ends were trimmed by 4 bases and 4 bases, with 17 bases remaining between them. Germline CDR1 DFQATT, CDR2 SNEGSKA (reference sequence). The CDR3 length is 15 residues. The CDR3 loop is CSAKRLEGAYNEQFF. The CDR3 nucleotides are TGCAGTGCTAAACGACTAGAGGGGGCTTACAATGAGCAGTTCTTC.

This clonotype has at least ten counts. This CDR3 is CASSQRSGGENGYTF. The DNA for the CDR3 is TGCGCCAGCAGCCAACGGTCAGGGGGCGAGAATGGCTACACCTTC. The chain carries TRBV4-3 and TRBJ1-2, with 8 nucleotides matching TRBD1. The V segment lost 2 bases and the J segment 6 bases; nucleotides outside the gene matches: 8. The germline gives CDR1 LGHNA, CDR2 YSLEER. This CDR3 has 15 amino acids.

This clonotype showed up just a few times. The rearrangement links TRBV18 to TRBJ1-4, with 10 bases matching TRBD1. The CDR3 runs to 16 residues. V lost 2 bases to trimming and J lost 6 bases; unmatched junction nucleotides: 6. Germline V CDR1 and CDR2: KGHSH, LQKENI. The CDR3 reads CASSPTTGTGDEKLFF. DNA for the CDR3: TGTGCCAGCTCACCAACGACCGGGACAGGGGATGAAAAACTGTTTTTT.

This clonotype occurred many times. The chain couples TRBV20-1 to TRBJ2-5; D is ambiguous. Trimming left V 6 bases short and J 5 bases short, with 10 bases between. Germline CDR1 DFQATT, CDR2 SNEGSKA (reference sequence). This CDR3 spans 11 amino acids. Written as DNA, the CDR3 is TGCAGTGCCTTGCACGAGGAGACCCAGTACTTC. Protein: CSALHEETQYF.

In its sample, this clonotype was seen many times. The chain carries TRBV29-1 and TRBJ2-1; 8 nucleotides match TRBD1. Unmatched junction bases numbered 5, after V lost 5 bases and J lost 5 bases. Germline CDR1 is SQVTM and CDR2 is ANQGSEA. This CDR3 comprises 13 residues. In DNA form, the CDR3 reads TGCAGCGTTCCTGGACAGGGACACAATGAGCAGTTCTTC. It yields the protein CSVPGQGHNEQFF.

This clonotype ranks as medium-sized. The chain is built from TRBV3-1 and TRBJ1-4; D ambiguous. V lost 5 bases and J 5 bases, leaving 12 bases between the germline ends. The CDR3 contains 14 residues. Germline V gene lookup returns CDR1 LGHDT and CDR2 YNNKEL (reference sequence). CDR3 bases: TGTGCCAGCAGCGAGAGTGGAGGGAATGAAAAACTGTTTTTT. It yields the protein CASSESGGNEKLFF.

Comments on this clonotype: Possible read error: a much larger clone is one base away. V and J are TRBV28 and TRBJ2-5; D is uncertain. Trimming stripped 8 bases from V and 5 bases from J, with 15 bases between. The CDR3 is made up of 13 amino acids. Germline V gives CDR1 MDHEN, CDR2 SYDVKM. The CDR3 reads CASEPHVSETQYF. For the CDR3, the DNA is TGTGCCAGCGAACCCCACGTCTCGGAGACCCAGTACTTC.

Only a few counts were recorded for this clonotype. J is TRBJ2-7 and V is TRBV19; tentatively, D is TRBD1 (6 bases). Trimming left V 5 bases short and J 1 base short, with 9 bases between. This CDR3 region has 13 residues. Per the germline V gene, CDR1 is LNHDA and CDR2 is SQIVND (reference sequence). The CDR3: CASSWQGSYEQYF. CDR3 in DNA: TGTGCCAGTAGTTGGCAGGGGTCCTACGAGCAGTACTTC.

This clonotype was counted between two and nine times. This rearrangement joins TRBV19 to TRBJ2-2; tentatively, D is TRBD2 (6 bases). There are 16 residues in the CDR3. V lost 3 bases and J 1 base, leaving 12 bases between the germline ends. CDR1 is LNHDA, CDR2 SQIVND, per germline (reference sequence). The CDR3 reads CASSIGVSGNTGELFF. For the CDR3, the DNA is TGTGCCAGTAGTATTGGGGTTAGCGGGAACACCGGGGAGCTGTTTTTT.

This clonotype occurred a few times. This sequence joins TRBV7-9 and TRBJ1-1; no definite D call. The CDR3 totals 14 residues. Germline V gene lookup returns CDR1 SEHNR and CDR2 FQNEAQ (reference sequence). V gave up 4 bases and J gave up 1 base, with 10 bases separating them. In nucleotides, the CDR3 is TGTGCCAGCAGCTCCCATCGAGAGAACACTGAAGCTTTCTTT. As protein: CASSSHRENTEAFF.

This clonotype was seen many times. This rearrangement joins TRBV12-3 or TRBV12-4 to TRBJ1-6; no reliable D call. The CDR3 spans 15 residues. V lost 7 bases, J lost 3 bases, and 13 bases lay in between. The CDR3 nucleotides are TGTGCCAGCACCCCGGAGAGTCTCTATAATTCACCCCTCCACTTT. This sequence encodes CASTPESLYNSPLHF.

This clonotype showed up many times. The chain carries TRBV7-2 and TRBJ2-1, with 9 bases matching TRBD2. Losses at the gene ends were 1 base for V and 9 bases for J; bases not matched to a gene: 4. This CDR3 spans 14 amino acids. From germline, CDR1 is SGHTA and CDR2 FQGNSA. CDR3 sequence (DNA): TGTGCCAGCAGCTTAGGGACTAGCGTGGGTGAGCAGTTCTTC. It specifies CASSLGTSVGEQFF.

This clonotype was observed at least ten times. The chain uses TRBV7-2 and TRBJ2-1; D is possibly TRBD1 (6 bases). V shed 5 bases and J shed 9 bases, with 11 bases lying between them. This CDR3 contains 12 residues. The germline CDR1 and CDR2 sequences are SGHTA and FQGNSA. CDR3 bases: TGTGCCAGCAGCCGTACAGGGCGTGAGCAGTTCTTC. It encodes CASSRTGREQFF.

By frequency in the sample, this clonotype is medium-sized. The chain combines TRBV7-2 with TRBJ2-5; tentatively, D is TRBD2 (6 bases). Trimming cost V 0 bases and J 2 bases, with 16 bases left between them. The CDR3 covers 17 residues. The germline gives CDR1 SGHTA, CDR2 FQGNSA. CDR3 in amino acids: CASSLAGGSIGQETQYF. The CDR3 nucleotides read TGTGCCAGCAGCTTAGCGGGAGGCTCTATAGGACAAGAGACCCAGTACTTC.